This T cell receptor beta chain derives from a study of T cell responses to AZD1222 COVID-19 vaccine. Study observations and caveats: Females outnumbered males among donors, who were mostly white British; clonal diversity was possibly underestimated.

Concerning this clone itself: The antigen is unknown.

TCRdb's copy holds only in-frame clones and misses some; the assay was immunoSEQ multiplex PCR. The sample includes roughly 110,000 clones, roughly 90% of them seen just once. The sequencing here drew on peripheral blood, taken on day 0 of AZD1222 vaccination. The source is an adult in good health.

The CDR3 DNA reads as TGTGCCAGCAGCTTAGCGTTCACCCACGAGCAGTACTTC. It encodes CASSLAFTHEQYF. This chain connects TRBV5-4 to TRBJ2-7; D gene unclear. The CDR3 runs 13 residues. V was cut by 2 bases and J by 5 bases, with 11 bases left in between. Looked up from germline, CDR1 is SGHNT and CDR2 is YYREEE (reference sequence).